The 21 T cell receptor beta chains in this list originate from one sample, sequenced in a study of blood T cell repertoires in COVID-19. The assay was immunoSEQ multiplex PCR, and TCRdb's table has in-frame clones only and misses some. The repertoire has more than 200,000 clones, about 80% of them found once; the top ten carry nearly 9%. Specimen: peripheral blood. The receptors derive from a man at least 80 years old with acute or convalescent COVID-19.

The chain uses TRBV3-1 (or the pseudogene TRBV3-2) and TRBJ2-2, with D perhaps TRBD2 (6 bases). This CDR3 is built from 16 residues. Germline V gene sequence: CDR1 LGHDT, CDR2 YNNKEL (reference sequence). Between the trimmed V and J ends, which lost 4 bases and 3 bases, there was a span of 15 bases. Written as DNA, the CDR3 is TGTGCCAGCAGCCCTTGGGGAGGAGGGGACACCGGGGAGCTGTTTTTT. Its protein product is CASSPWGGGDTGELFF.

This clone was seen only a few times. CDR3: CAWSLLSDQPQHF. CDR3 DNA sequence: TGTGCCTGGAGCCTCCTTTCGGATCAGCCCCAGCATTTT. The gene calls are TRBV30 and TRBJ1-5; D gene ambiguous. The germline CDR1 and CDR2 sequences are GTSNPN and SVGIG (reference sequence). This CDR3 has 13 amino acids. Trimming pared 3 bases from V and 5 bases from J, leaving 11 bases between.

This clone has just one count. This sequence joins TRBV7-2 and TRBJ2-6, with 10 positions matching TRBD1. The CDR3 loop spans 19 amino acids. CDR1 is SGHTA and CDR2 is FQGNSA in the germline V gene. V was clipped by 1 base and J by 0 bases; unmatched bases: 6. In nucleotides, the CDR3 is TGTGCCAGCAGCTTAGATGGGACAGGGGTCCACTCTGGGGCCAACGTCCTGACTTTC. Translated: CASSLDGTGVHSGANVLTF.

This chain links TRBV20-1 with TRBJ1-3; perhaps TRBD1 as D (5 bases). Germline-derived CDR1 and CDR2 are DFQATT and SNEGSKA (reference sequence). The CDR3 has 13 residues. Trimming removed 3 bases from V and 6 bases from J, with 12 bases in between. Written as DNA, the CDR3 is TGCAGTGCTAGTCAGGGCTTCGCAAACACCATATATTTT. Translation gives CSASQGFANTIYF.

V gene TRBV18 combines with J gene TRBJ2-5, with a weak D call TRBD1 (5 bases). The CDR3 is 14 amino acids. Per the germline V gene, CDR1 is KGHSH and CDR2 is LQKENI. V was shortened by 2 bases and J by 2 bases, with 9 bases between the two germline ends. CDR3 region: CASSPGAVQETQYF. CDR3 coding DNA: TGTGCCAGCTCACCAGGGGCGGTTCAAGAGACCCAGTACTTC.

The rearrangement uses TRBV3-1 (or the pseudogene TRBV3-2) and TRBJ2-7, with 12 bases identical to TRBD2. Trimming removed 4 bases from V and 7 bases from J; junction bases left unmatched: 11. Germline CDR1 and CDR2: LGHDT and YNNKEL (reference sequence). The CDR3 is 16 amino acids. In DNA, the CDR3 is TGTGCCAGCAGCCGCCCCACTAGCGGGAGGACTGGAGAGCAGTACTTC. Its protein product is CASSRPTSGRTGEQYF.

The chain joins TRBV5-5 to TRBJ1-1, with TRBD1 identical over 7 bases. Germline assignment: CDR1 SGHKS and CDR2 YYEKEE (reference sequence). After removal of 3 bases from V and 2 bases from J, the junction contained 10 bases not matched to a gene. The CDR3 spans 16 residues. The CDR3: CASSSGQAMTNTEAFF. The CDR3 DNA sequence: TGTGCCAGCAGCTCTGGACAGGCGATGACAAACACTGAAGCTTTCTTT.

The gene calls are TRBV14 and TRBJ1-3, with D unresolved. Germline CDR1 SGHDN, CDR2 FVKESK. V lost 0 bases to trimming and J lost 5 bases, with 14 bases between them. The CDR3 spans 16 residues. The CDR3 reads CASSQEAGYARNTIYF. Written as DNA, the CDR3 is TGTGCCAGCAGCCAAGAGGCGGGATACGCGAGAAACACCATATATTTT.

This clone appeared a single time. This chain uses TRBV10-3 with TRBJ2-3; D is perhaps TRBD1 (5 bases). CDR3 length: 17 residues. Trimming removed 0 bases from V and 6 bases from J, with 19 bases in between. Germline CDR1 is ENHRY and CDR2 is SYGVKD. The chain's CDR3 is CAISESTTRVSLDTQYF. CDR3 DNA sequence: TGTGCCATCAGTGAGTCGACGACCAGGGTTAGTTTGGATACGCAGTATTTT.

The J gene is TRBJ1-3, the V gene TRBV18, with 9 bases that match TRBD1. The CDR3 consists of 14 residues. V lost 10 bases and J lost 5; bases outside the gene matches: 9. Germline lookup yields CDR1 KGHSH and CDR2 LQKENI. CDR3 loop: CATTHDRGRNTIYF. The CDR3 DNA reads TGTGCCACCACACACGACAGGGGGAGAAACACCATATATTTT. Full variable domain (missing parts from reference TRBV18 and TRBJ1-3): NAGVMQNPRHLVRRRGQEARLRCSPMKGHSHVYWYRQLPEEGLKFMVYLQKENIIDESGMPKERFSAEFPKEGPSILRIQQVVRGDSAAYFCATTHDRGRNTIYFGEGSWLTVV.

The chain recombines TRBV5-1 with TRBJ2-2, with TRBD1 matching over 8 bases. The junction had 0 bases not matched to a gene; V was cut back by 0 bases and J by 5 bases. This CDR3 region has 14 residues. The germline V gene encodes CDR1 SGHRS and CDR2 YFSETQ. This CDR3 is CASSLGQGTGELFF. In nucleotides, the CDR3 is TGCGCCAGCAGCTTGGGACAGGGGACCGGGGAGCTGTTTTTT.

The chain uses TRBV3-1 (or the pseudogene TRBV3-2) and TRBJ2-5, with D tentatively TRBD1 (5 bases). The germline V gene has CDR1 LGHDT and CDR2 YNNKEL (reference sequence). Trimming pared 3 bases from V and 4 bases from J, leaving 15 bases between. The CDR3 runs 15 residues. CDR3 in amino acids: CASSQNPQGRETQYF. The CDR3 DNA reads as TGTGCCAGCAGCCAGAACCCGCAGGGTAGAGAGACCCAGTACTTC.

The rearrangement links TRBV3-1 (or the pseudogene TRBV3-2) to TRBJ2-1, with D perhaps TRBD1 (6 bases). V was trimmed by 6 bases and J by 1 base, leaving 16 bases between them. The germline V gene has CDR1 LGHDT and CDR2 YNNKEL (reference sequence). The CDR3 has 16 amino acids. The CDR3 DNA is TGTGCCAGCAGTCTCATAGGGGGAGTATCCTACAATGAGCAGTTCTTC. Protein product: CASSLIGGVSYNEQFF.

The rearrangement joins TRBV20-1 to TRBJ2-7; 9 nucleotides agree with TRBD1. The CDR3 is 11 residues long. Trimming took 5 bases from V and 8 from J; bases not matched to a gene: 4. CDR1 DFQATT and CDR2 SNEGSKA come from the germline V gene (reference sequence). The DNA of the CDR3 is TGCAGTGCTCCTGGACAGGGGAAGCAGTACTTC. Amino acid sequence: CSAPGQGKQYF.

This clone is a singleton in its sample. The V and J genes are TRBV10-3 and TRBJ2-1; 13 nucleotides agree with TRBD2. Germline CDR1 is ENHRY and CDR2 is SYGVKD. The CDR3 sequence is 19 residues long. The J segment lost 8 bases and the V segment lost 0 bases, leaving 13 bases of the junction unmatched. Here the CDR3 DNA reads TGTGCCATCAGTGAGTCCTCCCCTCGGGGACTAGCGGGATCGGATGAGCAGTTCTTC. Encoded protein: CAISESSPRGLAGSDEQFF.

V is TRBV5-8 and J is TRBJ2-1, with TRBD1 as a possible D gene (5 bases). The CDR3 runs to 14 residues. Germline loops: CDR1 SGHTS, CDR2 YDEGEE. V lost 2 bases and J lost 4, with 10 bases in between. The CDR3 protein is CASSFGAGYNEQFF. CDR3 nucleotides: TGTGCCAGCAGCTTTGGGGCAGGGTACAATGAGCAGTTCTTC.

The V and J genes are TRBV5-1 and TRBJ2-7; 8 nucleotides agree with TRBD1. CDR3 length: 14 amino acids. With 2 bases clipped from V and 5 bases from J, the junction kept 6 bases outside the gene matches. Germline V gene lookup returns CDR1 SGHRS and CDR2 YFSETQ. The CDR3 region has the DNA TGCGCCAGCAGCTTATCCGGACAGGGCCACGAGCAGTACTTC. It is translated as CASSLSGQGHEQYF.

This chain uses TRBV5-1 with TRBJ2-1; no definite D call. The CDR3 loop spans 15 amino acids. Between the trimmed V and J ends, which lost 1 base and 4 bases, there was a span of 12 bases. Germline V CDR1 and CDR2: SGHRS, YFSETQ. CDR3 loop: CASSLSPESYNEQFF. The CDR3 DNA reads as TGCGCCAGCAGCTTGAGCCCTGAGAGTTACAATGAGCAGTTCTTC. The full variable domain, completed using reference TRBV5-1 and TRBJ2-1, is KAGVTQTPRYLIKTRGQQVTLSCSPISGHRSVSWYQQTPGQGLQFLFEYFSETQRNKGNFPGRFSGRQFSNSRSEMNVSTLELGDSALYLCASSLSPESYNEQFFGPGTRLTVL.

The rearrangement links TRBV19 to TRBJ2-1; 7 nucleotides match TRBD2. CDR1 is LNHDA and CDR2 is SQIVND in the germline V gene (reference sequence). The CDR3 extends over 13 amino acids. Unmatched junction bases numbered 4, after V lost 2 bases and J lost 9 bases. The CDR3 loop reads CASSIRREGEQFF. In DNA, the CDR3 is TGTGCCAGTAGTATACGCAGGGAGGGTGAGCAGTTCTTC.

CDR3 loop: CASSYWGTRKALHF. In DNA, the CDR3 is TGTGCCAGCAGTTATTGGGGCACCCGGAAGGCCCTCCACTTT. The rearrangement links TRBV6-5 to TRBJ1-6; maybe TRBD1 (5 bases). Germline V gene sequence: CDR1 MNHEY, CDR2 SVGAGI. V lost 3 bases, J lost 14 bases, and 17 bases lay in between. The CDR3 loop spans 14 amino acids.

The chain links TRBV6-6 to TRBJ2-7, with 13 bases identical to TRBD2. CDR3 length: 15 residues. Looked up from germline, CDR1 is MNHNY and CDR2 is SVGAGI (reference sequence). V shed 5 bases, J shed 2 bases, and the junction held 3 bases outside the gene matches. DNA of the CDR3: TGTGCCAGCAGTCGGACTAGCGGGGGAACCTACGAGCAGTACTTC. Its protein is CASSRTSGGTYEQYF.